The next 4 T cell receptor beta chains were all read from a single sample in a study of vaccination effects on CD4 cells after COVID-19. Ahead of sequencing, the ViraFEST assay grew antigen-specific CD4+ T cells using viral peptide pools. Scientists isolated CD4+ T cells after a roughly 10-day culture period ended. Vaccine recipients lacked prior SARS-CoV-2 infection and had negative nucleocapsid antibodies. Some clones are missing from TCRdb's copy, which holds only in-frame ones; the method was immunoSEQ multiplex PCR. The sample holds tens of thousands of clones, over 70% seen once. These receptors are not linked to any known antigen. Material: CD4+ T cells from PBMCs cultured with SARS-CoV-2 spike peptides, obtained before COVID-19 vaccination. The receptors here all came from a human donor who received a COVID-19 vaccine.

In its sample, this clone was seen once. The chain links TRBV11-2 to TRBJ1-1; D gene uncertain. CDR3 size: 12 residues. V lost 0 bases to trimming and J lost 7 bases, with 6 bases between them. CDR1 SGHAT and CDR2 FQNNGV come from the germline V gene. Here the CDR3 reads CASSLDEGEAFF. In DNA form, the CDR3 reads TGTGCCAGCAGCTTAGATGAGGGTGAAGCTTTCTTT.

The gene calls are TRBV10-2 and TRBJ1-6, with TRBD1 matching over 8 bases. The CDR3 sequence is 15 residues long. The V segment lost 0 bases and the J segment 10 bases; nucleotides outside the gene matches: 5. Per the germline V gene, CDR1 is WSHSY and CDR2 is SAAADI. Here the CDR3 DNA reads TGCGCCAGCAGTGAGTCTGCAGGGGGCGACTCACCCCTCCACTTT. This translates into CASSESAGGDSPLHF.

DNA of the CDR3: TGTGCCAGCAGCACCCGGGACAAGACCATTCGGGGTACGCAGTATTTT. This sequence encodes CASSTRDKTIRGTQYF. This chain links TRBV11-1 with TRBJ2-3; a weak D match, TRBD1 (6 bases). CDR3 length equals 16 residues. Germline V gene lookup returns CDR1 SGHAT and CDR2 FQDESV (reference sequence). V dropped 5 bases and J dropped 8 bases, with 23 bases sitting between them.

This clone was seen only a few times. The sample has other DNA sequences that encode this CDR3 too. V usage is TRBV5-1 and J usage is TRBJ1-4; TRBD1 is a possible D gene (5 bases). Germline CDR1 and CDR2: SGHRS and YFSETQ. V shed 2 bases and J shed 5 bases, with 13 bases lying between them. The CDR3 is 15 residues long. As DNA, the CDR3 is TGCGCCAGCAGCTTAGCCGACAGCGTAAATGAAAAACTGTTTTTT. Translated: CASSLADSVNEKLFF.